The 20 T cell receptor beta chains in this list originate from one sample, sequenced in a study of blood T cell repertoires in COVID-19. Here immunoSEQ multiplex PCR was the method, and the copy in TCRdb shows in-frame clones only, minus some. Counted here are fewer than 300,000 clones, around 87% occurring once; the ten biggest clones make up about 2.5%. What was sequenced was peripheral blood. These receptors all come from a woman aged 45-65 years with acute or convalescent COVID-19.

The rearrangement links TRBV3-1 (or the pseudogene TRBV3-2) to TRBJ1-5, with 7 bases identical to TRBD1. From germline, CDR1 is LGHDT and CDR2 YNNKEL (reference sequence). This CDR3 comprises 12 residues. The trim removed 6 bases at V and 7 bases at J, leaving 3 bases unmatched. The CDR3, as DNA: TGTGCCAGCAGTTACAGGGGCCAGCCCCAGCATTTT. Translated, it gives CASSYRGQPQHF.

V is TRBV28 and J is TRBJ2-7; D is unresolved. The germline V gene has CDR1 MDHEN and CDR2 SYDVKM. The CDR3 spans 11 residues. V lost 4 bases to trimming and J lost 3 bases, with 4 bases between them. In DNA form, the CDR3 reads TGTGCCAGCAGTTCGTTCTACGAGCAGTACTTC. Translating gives CASSSFYEQYF.

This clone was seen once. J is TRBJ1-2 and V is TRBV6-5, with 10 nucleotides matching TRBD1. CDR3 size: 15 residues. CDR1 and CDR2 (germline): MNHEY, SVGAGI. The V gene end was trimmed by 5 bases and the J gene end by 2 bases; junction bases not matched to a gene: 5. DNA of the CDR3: TGTGCCAGCAGTCAAAGGACAGGGGGGAACTATGGCTACACCTTC. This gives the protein CASSQRTGGNYGYTF.

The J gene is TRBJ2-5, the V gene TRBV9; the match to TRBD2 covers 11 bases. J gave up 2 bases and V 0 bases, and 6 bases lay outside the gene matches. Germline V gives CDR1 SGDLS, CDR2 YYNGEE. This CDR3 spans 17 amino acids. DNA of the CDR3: TGTGCCAGCAGCGTAGGGTTAGCGGGAGGGGGACAAGAGACCCAGTACTTC. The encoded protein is CASSVGLAGGGQETQYF.

Here the CDR3 reads CASSLRENTIYF. CDR3 DNA sequence: TGTGCCAGCAGTTTACGGGAAAACACCATATATTTT. V usage is TRBV12-3 or TRBV12-4 and J usage is TRBJ1-3; D unresolved. The V end was cut by 2 bases, the J end by 6 bases, with 5 bases between. The CDR3 has 12 residues.

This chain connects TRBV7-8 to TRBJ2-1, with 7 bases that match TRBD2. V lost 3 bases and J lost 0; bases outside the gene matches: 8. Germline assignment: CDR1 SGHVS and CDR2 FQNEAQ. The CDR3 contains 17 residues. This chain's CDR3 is CASSFPPKRDSYNEQFF. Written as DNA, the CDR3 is TGTGCCAGCAGCTTTCCCCCTAAGCGGGACTCCTACAATGAGCAGTTCTTC.

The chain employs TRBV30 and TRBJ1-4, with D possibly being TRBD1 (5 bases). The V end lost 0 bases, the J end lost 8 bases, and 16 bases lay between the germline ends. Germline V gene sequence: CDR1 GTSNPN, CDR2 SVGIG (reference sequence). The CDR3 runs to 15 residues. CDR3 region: CAWSVPTGIQEKLFF. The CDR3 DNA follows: TGTGCCTGGAGTGTCCCCACAGGCATTCAGGAAAAACTGTTTTTT.

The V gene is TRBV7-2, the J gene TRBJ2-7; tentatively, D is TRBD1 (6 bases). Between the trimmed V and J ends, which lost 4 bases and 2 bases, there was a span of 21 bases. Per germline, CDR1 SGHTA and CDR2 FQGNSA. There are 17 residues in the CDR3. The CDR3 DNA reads TGTGCCAGCAGCTCAGGGGTCTCGACGACGTTCCCCTACGAGCAGTACTTC. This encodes CASSSGVSTTFPYEQYF.

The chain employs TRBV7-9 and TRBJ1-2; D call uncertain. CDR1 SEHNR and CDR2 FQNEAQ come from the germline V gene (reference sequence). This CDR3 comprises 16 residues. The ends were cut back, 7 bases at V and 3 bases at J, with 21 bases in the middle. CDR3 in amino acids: CASIIVAAGDDYGYTF. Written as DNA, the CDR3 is TGTGCCAGCATCATTGTAGCGGCAGGCGATGACTATGGCTACACCTTC.

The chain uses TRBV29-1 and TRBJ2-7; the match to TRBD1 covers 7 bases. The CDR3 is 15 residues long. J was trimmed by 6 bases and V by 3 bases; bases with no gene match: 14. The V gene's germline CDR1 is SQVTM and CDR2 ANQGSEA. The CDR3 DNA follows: TGCAGCGTTGATCTTTACAGGGGACCCACCTCCGAGCAGTACTTC. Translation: CSVDLYRGPTSEQYF.

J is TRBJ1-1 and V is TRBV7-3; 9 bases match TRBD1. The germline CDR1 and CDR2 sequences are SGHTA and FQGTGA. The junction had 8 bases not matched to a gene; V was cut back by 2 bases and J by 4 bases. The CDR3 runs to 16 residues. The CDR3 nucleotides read TGTGCCAGCAGCTTAGGGACAGGGCTGGGAGGCACTGAAGCTTTCTTT. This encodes CASSLGTGLGGTEAFF.

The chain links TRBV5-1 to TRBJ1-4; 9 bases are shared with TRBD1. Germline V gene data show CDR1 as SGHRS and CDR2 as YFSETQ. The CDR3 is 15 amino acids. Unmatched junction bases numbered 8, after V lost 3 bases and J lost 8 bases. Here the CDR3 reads CASSSLQGAGEKLFF. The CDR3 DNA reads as TGCGCCAGCAGCTCTTTACAGGGGGCCGGCGAAAAACTGTTTTTT.

The CDR3 DNA sequence: TGTGCCAGCAGCTTGGCCTTTGGGAGTTCAAAGACCCAGTACTTC. It codes for CASSLAFGSSKTQYF. The rearrangement joins TRBV5-4 to TRBJ2-5; tentatively, D is TRBD2 (5 bases). With 0 bases removed from V and 6 bases from J, the gap between germline ends came to 15 bases. In germline, CDR1 is SGHNT, CDR2 YYREEE (reference sequence). CDR3 size: 15 residues.

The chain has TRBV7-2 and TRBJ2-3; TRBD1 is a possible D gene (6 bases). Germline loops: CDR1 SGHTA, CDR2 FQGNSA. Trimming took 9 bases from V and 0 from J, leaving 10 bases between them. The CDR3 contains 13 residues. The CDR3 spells CASSGQSTDTQYF. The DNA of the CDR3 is TGTGCCAGTTCGGGACAAAGCACAGATACGCAGTATTTT.

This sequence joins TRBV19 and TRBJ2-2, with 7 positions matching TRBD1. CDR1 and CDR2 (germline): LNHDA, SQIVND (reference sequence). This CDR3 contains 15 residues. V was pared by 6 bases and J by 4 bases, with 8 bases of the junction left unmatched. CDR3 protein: CASRPQGTGTGELFF. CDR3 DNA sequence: TGTGCCAGTAGACCACAGGGGACGGGCACCGGGGAGCTGTTTTTT.

Here the CDR3 reads CASSDARGNTEAFF. Here the CDR3 DNA reads TGCGCCAGCAGCGACGCAAGGGGGAACACTGAAGCTTTCTTT. The genes are TRBV5-1 and TRBJ1-1, with D tentatively TRBD1 (5 bases). Germline V gives CDR1 SGHRS, CDR2 YFSETQ. V lost 4 bases, J lost 1 base, and 11 bases lay in between. The CDR3 has 14 amino acids.

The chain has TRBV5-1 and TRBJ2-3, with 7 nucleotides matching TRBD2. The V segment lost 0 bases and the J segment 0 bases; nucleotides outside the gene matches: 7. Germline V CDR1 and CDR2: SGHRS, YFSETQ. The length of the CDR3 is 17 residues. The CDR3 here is CASSLGGLGPSTDTQYF. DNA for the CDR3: TGCGCCAGCAGCTTGGGAGGACTAGGTCCTAGCACAGATACGCAGTATTTT.

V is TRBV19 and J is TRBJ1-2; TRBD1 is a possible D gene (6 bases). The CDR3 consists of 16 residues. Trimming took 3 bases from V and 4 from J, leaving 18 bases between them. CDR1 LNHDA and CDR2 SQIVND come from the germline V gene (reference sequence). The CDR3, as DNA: TGTGCCAGTAGTATGGACAGCCAAAGCCCAACCTATGGCTACACCTTC. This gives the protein CASSMDSQSPTYGYTF.

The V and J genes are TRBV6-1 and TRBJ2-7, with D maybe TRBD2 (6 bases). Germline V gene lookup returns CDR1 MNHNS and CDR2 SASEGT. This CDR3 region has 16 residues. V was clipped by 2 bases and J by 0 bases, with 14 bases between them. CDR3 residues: CASSEPPRDFSYEQYF. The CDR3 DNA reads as TGTGCCAGCAGTGAACCACCCAGGGACTTCTCCTACGAGCAGTACTTC.

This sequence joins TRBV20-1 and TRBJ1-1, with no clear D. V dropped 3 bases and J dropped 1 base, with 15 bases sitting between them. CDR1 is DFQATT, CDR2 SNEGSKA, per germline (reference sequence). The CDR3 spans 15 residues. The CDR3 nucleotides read TGCAGTGCTAGTGGAGGTTTTGGAAGGAACACTGAAGCTTTCTTT. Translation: CSASGGFGRNTEAFF.